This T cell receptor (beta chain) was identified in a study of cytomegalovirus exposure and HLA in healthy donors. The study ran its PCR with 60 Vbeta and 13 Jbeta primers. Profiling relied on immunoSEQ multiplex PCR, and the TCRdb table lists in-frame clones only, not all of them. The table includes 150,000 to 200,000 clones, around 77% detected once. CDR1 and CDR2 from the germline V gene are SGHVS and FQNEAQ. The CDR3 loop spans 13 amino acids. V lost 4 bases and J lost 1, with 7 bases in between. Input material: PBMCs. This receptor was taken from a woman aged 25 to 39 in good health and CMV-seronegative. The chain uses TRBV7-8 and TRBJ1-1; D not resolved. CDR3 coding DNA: TGTGCCAGCAGCTCACAGCCGAACACTGAAGCTTTCTTT. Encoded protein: CASSSQPNTEAFF.